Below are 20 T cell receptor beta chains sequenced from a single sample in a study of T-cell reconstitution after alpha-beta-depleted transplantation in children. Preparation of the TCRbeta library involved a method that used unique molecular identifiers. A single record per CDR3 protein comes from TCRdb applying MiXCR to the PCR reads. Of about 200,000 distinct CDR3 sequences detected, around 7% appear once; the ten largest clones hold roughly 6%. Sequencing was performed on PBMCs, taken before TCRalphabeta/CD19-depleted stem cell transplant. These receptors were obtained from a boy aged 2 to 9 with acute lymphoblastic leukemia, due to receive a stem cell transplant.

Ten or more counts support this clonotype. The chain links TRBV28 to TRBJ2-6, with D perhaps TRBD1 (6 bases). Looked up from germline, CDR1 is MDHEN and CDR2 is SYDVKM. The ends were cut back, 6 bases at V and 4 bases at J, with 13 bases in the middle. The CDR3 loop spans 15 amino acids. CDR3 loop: CASRMWGLGANVLTF. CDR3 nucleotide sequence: TGTGCCAGCAGGATGTGGGGGCTAGGGGCCAACGTCCTGACTTTC.

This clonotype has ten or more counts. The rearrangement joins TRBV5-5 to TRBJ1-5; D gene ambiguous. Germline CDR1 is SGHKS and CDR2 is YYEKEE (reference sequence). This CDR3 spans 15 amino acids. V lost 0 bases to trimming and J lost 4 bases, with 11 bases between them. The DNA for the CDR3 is TGTGCCAGCAGCTTGGCTGGTGGGGATAATCAGCCCCAGCATTTT. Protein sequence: CASSLAGGDNQPQHF.

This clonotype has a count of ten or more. The CDR3 nucleotides are TGTGCCAGCAGTTCACAGGGAGCCAAAAACATTCAGTACTTC. It encodes CASSSQGAKNIQYF. V and J are TRBV27 and TRBJ2-4; D is perhaps TRBD1 (6 bases). The CDR3 runs to 14 residues. Germline CDR1 is MNHEY and CDR2 is SMNVEV (reference sequence). The V and J ends lost 4 bases and 0 bases respectively, with 7 bases between them.

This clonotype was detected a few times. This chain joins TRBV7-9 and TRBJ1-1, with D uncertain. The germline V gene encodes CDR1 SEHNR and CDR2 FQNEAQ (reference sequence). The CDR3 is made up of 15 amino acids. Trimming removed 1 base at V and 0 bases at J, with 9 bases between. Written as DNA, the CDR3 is TGTGCCAGCAGCTTAGAGTCATCGATGAACACTGAAGCTTTCTTT. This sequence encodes CASSLESSMNTEAFF.

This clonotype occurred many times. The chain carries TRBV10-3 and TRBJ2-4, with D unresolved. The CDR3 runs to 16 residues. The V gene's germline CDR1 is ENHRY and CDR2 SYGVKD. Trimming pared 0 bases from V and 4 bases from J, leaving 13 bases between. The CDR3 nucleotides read TGTGCCATCAGTGAGTCGAATACCGAATTAAAAAACATTCAGTACTTC. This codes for CAISESNTELKNIQYF.

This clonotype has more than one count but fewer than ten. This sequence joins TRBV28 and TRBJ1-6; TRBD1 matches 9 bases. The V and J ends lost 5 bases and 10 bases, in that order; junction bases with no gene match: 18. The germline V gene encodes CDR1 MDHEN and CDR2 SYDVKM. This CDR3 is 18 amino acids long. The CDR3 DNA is TGTGCCAGCAGTCTTGAGACAGGGGGGCGCCAGTTGAGGTCACCCCTCCACTTT. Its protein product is CASSLETGGRQLRSPLHF.

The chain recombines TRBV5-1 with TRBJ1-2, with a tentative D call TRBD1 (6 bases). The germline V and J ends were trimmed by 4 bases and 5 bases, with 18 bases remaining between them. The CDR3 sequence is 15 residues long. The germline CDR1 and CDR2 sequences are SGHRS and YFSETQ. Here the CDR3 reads CASSKQPRDNYGYTF. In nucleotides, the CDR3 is TGCGCCAGCAGCAAGCAGCCCCGGGACAATTATGGCTACACCTTC.

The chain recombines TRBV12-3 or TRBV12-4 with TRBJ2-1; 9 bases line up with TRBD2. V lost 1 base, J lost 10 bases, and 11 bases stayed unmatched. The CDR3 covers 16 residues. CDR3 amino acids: CASSLVSGGLLGEQFF. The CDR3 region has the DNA TGTGCCAGCAGTTTAGTTAGCGGGGGTCTCTTGGGCGAGCAGTTCTTC.

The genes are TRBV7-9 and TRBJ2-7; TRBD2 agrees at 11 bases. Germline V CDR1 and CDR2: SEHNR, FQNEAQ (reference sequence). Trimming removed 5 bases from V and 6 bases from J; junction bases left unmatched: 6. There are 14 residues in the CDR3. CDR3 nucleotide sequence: TGTGCCAGCAGCGGAACTAGCGGGAGTCTCGAGCAGTACTTC. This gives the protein CASSGTSGSLEQYF.

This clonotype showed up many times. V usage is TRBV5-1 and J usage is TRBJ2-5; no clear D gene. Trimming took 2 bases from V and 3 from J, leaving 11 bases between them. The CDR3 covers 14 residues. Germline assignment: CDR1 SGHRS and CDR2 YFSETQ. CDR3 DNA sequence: TGCGCCAGCAGCTTTGAGTCGGGTGAAGAGACCCAGTACTTC. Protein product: CASSFESGEETQYF.

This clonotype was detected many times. This CDR3 reads CSVEGPERDEAFF. CDR3 DNA sequence: TGCAGCGTTGAAGGTCCCGAAAGAGACGAAGCTTTCTTT. J is TRBJ1-1 and V is TRBV29-1, with D unclear. Germline V gene sequence: CDR1 SQVTM, CDR2 ANQGSEA. The CDR3 has 13 amino acids. V was pared by 1 base and J by 8 bases, with 14 bases between. The whole variable domain, remainder taken from reference TRBV29-1 and TRBJ1-1, is SAVISQKPSRDICQRGTSLTIQCQVDSQVTMMFWYRQQPGQSLTLIATANQGSEATYESGFVIDKFPISRPNLTFSTLTVSNMSPEDSSIYLCSVEGPERDEAFFGQGTRLTVV.

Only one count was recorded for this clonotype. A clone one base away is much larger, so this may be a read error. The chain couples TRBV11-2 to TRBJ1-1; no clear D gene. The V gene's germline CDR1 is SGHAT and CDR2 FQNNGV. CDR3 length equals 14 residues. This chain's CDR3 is CATSLLVGNTEAFF. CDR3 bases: TGTGCCACCAGCTTATTGGTCGGGAACACTGAAGCTTTCTTT.

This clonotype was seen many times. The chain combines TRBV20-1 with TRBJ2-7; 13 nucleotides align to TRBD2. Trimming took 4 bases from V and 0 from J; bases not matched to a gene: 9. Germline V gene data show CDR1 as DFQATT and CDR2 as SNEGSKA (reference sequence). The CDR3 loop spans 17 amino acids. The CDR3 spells CSATTSGRPFSSYEQYF. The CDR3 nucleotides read TGCAGTGCTACGACTAGCGGGAGGCCGTTTAGCTCCTACGAGCAGTACTTC.

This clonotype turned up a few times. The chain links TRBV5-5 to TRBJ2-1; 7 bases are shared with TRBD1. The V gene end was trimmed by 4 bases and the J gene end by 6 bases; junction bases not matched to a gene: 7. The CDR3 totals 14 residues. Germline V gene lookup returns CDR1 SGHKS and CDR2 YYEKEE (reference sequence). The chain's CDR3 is CASSPPTGTNEQFF. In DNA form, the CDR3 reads TGTGCCAGCAGCCCCCCGACAGGGACCAATGAGCAGTTCTTC.

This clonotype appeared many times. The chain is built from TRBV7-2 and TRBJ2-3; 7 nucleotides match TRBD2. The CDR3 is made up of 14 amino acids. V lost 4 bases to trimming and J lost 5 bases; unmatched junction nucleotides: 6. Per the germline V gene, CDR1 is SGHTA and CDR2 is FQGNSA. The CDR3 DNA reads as TGTGCCAGCAGCTCAGCGGGCGGGGGAGATACGCAGTATTTT. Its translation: CASSSAGGGDTQYF.

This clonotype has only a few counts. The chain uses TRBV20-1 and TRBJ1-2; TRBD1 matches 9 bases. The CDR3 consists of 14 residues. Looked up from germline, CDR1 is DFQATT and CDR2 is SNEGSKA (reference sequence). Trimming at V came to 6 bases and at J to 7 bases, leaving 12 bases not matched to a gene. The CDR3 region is CSANRPGQGRGYTF. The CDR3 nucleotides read TGCAGTGCCAATCGACCGGGACAGGGTCGTGGCTACACCTTC.

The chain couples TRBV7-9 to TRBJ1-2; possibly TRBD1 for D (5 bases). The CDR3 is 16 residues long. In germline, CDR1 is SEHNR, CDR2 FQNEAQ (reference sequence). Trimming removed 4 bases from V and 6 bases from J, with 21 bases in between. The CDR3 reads CASSSPPSREVHGYTF. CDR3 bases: TGTGCCAGCAGCTCCCCTCCCTCCAGGGAAGTCCATGGCTACACCTTC.

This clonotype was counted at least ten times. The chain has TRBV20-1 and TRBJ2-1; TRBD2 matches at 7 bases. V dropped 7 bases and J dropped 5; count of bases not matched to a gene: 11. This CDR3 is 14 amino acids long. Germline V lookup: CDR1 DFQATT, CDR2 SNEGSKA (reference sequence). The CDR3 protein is CSGSSSGRNNEQFF. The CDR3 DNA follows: TGCAGTGGAAGTAGTAGCGGGCGAAACAATGAGCAGTTCTTC.

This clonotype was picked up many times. CDR3 amino acids: CASSQDVRELAKNIQYF. CDR3 bases: TGCGCCAGCAGCCAAGACGTCCGGGAGCTAGCCAAAAACATTCAGTACTTC. This rearrangement joins TRBV4-3 to TRBJ2-4, with D maybe TRBD2 (6 bases). The V and J ends lost 0 bases and 0 bases respectively, with 12 bases between them. The CDR3 has 17 residues. Germline V CDR1 and CDR2: LGHNA, YSLEER.

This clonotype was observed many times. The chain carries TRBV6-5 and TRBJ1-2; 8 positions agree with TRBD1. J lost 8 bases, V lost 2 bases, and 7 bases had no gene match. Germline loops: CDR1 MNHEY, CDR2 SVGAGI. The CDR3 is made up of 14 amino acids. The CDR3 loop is CASSYRQGAWGYTF. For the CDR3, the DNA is TGTGCCAGCAGTTACAGGCAGGGGGCATGGGGCTACACCTTC.